A single sample gave rise to the 30 T cell receptor beta chains below, sequenced in a study of control samples from healthy donors and cancer patients. Data came from immunoSEQ multiplex PCR; TCRdb stores just in-frame clones and leaves some out. The table records just over 150,000 clones, 94% of them present only once. The sample taken for sequencing was blood. Receptor source: a woman in her 40s in good health.

This chain uses TRBV7-3 with TRBJ2-2; a weak D match, TRBD1 (5 bases). CDR3 size: 13 residues. Germline V gives CDR1 SGHTA, CDR2 FQGTGA. V lost 4 bases and J 4 bases, leaving 7 bases between the germline ends. The CDR3 DNA is TGTGCCAGCAGCTCGACAGTCACCGGGGAGCTGTTTTTT. As protein: CASSSTVTGELFF.

The chain combines TRBV9 with TRBJ2-5, with TRBD2 as a possible D gene (6 bases). V shed 3 bases and J shed 5 bases, with 11 bases lying between them. This CDR3 has 13 amino acids. From germline, CDR1 is SGDLS and CDR2 YYNGEE. The CDR3 here is CASSARLGETQYF. DNA of the CDR3: TGTGCCAGCAGCGCCAGACTAGGGGAGACCCAGTACTTC.

The V and J genes are TRBV19 and TRBJ1-1, with D possibly being TRBD1 (5 bases). This CDR3 is built from 17 residues. Trimming shortened V by 3 bases and J by 11 bases, and 28 bases separated the two germline ends. Per germline, CDR1 LNHDA and CDR2 SQIVND (reference sequence). The CDR3 loop reads CASSIRSQGVPPFGAFF. CDR3 coding DNA: TGTGCCAGTAGTATCAGGTCTCAGGGAGTCCCCCCGTTTGGGGCTTTCTTT.

About this clone: Its ends do not fully match the called genes, so a read error is possible. This rearrangement joins TRBV10-1 to TRBJ2-3; 9 bases align to TRBD2. Looked up from germline, CDR1 is WNHNN and CDR2 is SYGVQD (reference sequence). The CDR3 covers 11 residues. The CDR3 protein is CTSSVRGGKYF. As DNA, the CDR3 is TGCACCAGCAGTGTGCGGGGGGGGAAATATTTT.

The chain is built from TRBV9 and TRBJ1-2; 11 bases are shared with TRBD1. The germline CDR1 and CDR2 sequences are SGDLS and YYNGEE. V lost 0 bases to trimming and J lost 8 bases; unmatched junction nucleotides: 6. The CDR3 covers 15 residues. Here the CDR3 reads CASSVEDRGLGGYTF. CDR3 bases: TGTGCCAGCAGCGTAGAGGACAGGGGGCTCGGGGGCTACACCTTC.

This chain uses TRBV10-3 with TRBJ1-2; D is unresolved. The CDR3 runs to 13 residues. Germline CDR1 is ENHRY and CDR2 is SYGVKD. Trimming removed 2 bases from V and 4 bases from J, with 8 bases in between. As DNA, the CDR3 is TGTGCCATCAGTGAGGGGTCTTTCTATGGCTACACCTTC. This encodes CAISEGSFYGYTF.

The V and J genes are TRBV2 and TRBJ1-4, with TRBD1 matching 10 bases. CDR3 length: 15 residues. Germline-derived CDR1 and CDR2 are SNHLY and FYNNEI. V was pared by 5 bases and J by 8 bases, with 8 bases of the junction left unmatched. Here the CDR3 reads CASSPDRGRGEKLFF. The CDR3 bases are TGTGCCAGCAGTCCTGACAGGGGGCGAGGCGAAAAACTGTTTTTT.

The chain employs TRBV15 and TRBJ2-7; 8 bases match TRBD2. The germline V gene has CDR1 LNHNV and CDR2 YYDKDF (reference sequence). With 5 bases clipped from V and 4 bases from J, the junction kept 10 bases outside the gene matches. This CDR3 has 15 amino acids. CDR3 DNA sequence: TGTGCCACCAGCCCCAAAGGCGGGGGGTCTTACGAGCAGTACTTC. Translated, it gives CATSPKGGGSYEQYF.

The chain has TRBV6-1 and TRBJ1-4, with 7 positions matching TRBD1. After removal of 1 base from V and 2 bases from J, the junction contained 10 bases not matched to a gene. Germline V gene data show CDR1 as MNHNS and CDR2 as SASEGT. The CDR3 length is 18 residues. As DNA, the CDR3 is TGTGCCAGCAGTGAAGGAAACGACAGGGTCATTACTAATGAAAAACTGTTTTTT. Amino acids: CASSEGNDRVITNEKLFF.

The J gene is TRBJ1-2, the V gene TRBV6-1; D unresolved. Trimming removed 3 bases at V and 4 bases at J, with 6 bases between. There are 12 residues in the CDR3. Germline V gives CDR1 MNHNS, CDR2 SASEGT. The CDR3 reads CASSEASYGYTF. For the CDR3, the DNA is TGTGCCAGCAGTGAGGCGTCCTATGGCTACACCTTC.

The CDR3 reads CASSHARAGGNSPLHF. CDR3 bases: TGTGCCAGCAGCCACGCCAGGGCAGGTGGGAATTCACCCCTCCACTTT. The rearrangement uses TRBV3-1 (or the pseudogene TRBV3-2) and TRBJ1-6; possibly TRBD1 for D (5 bases). CDR3 length: 16 residues. Germline values: CDR1 LGHDT, CDR2 YNNKEL (reference sequence). Trimming pared 3 bases from V and 7 bases from J, leaving 16 bases between.

The V call is TRBV7-9, the J call TRBJ2-2; 9 bases are shared with TRBD1. Germline values: CDR1 SEHNR, CDR2 FQNEAQ (reference sequence). Unmatched junction bases numbered 1, after V lost 7 bases and J lost 4 bases. This CDR3 contains 13 residues. CDR3: CASTDRGTGELFF. The CDR3 DNA follows: TGTGCCAGCACGGACAGGGGCACCGGGGAGCTGTTTTTT.

This chain joins TRBV5-6 and TRBJ1-2; 7 bases align to TRBD1. CDR1 and CDR2 (germline): SGHDT, YYEEEE. With V trimmed by 3 bases and J by 8 bases, 10 bases remained unmatched. This CDR3 is built from 14 residues. This chain's CDR3 is CASSWEQGRFGYTF. CDR3 bases: TGTGCCAGCAGCTGGGAACAGGGGAGGTTCGGCTACACCTTC.

J is TRBJ1-4 and V is TRBV6-6; a possible D gene is TRBD1 (5 bases). The CDR3 runs 15 residues. Per germline, CDR1 MNHNY and CDR2 SVGAGI (reference sequence). The V end lost 5 bases, the J end lost 4 bases, and 14 bases lay between the germline ends. The chain's CDR3 is CASSHAGGRNEKLFF. The CDR3 nucleotides read TGTGCCAGCAGTCACGCGGGGGGACGTAATGAAAAACTGTTTTTT.

For the CDR3, the DNA is TGTGCCAGCAGTCGAGGGACTAAACGCACTGAAGCTTTCTTT. Protein: CASSRGTKRTEAFF. This chain uses TRBV27 with TRBJ1-1; TRBD1 is a possible D gene (5 bases). The CDR3 extends over 14 amino acids. V was cut by 5 bases and J by 4 bases, with 14 bases left in between. CDR1 MNHEY and CDR2 SMNVEV come from the germline V gene (reference sequence).

The chain uses TRBV9 and TRBJ1-1; D gene uncertain. The germline V and J ends were trimmed by 3 bases and 1 base, with 4 bases remaining between them. The germline CDR1 and CDR2 sequences are SGDLS and YYNGEE. This CDR3 spans 12 amino acids. The CDR3: CASSAGNTEAFF. The DNA for the CDR3 is TGTGCCAGCAGCGCAGGGAACACTGAAGCTTTCTTT.

This chain links TRBV6-2 or TRBV6-3 with TRBJ1-1; D might be TRBD1 (5 bases). This CDR3 contains 13 residues. Germline-derived CDR1 and CDR2 are MNHEY and SVGEGT. Trimming took 1 base from V and 4 from J, leaving 7 bases between them. CDR3 nucleotide sequence: TGTGCCAGCAGTTACTTGGGGGGCACTGAAGCTTTCTTT. Protein sequence: CASSYLGGTEAFF.

The chain is built from TRBV6-5 and TRBJ2-4; D is possibly TRBD1 (6 bases). This CDR3 has 15 residues. Trimming took 6 bases from V and 3 from J, leaving 15 bases between them. From germline, CDR1 is MNHEY and CDR2 SVGAGI. The CDR3 DNA sequence: TGTGCCAGCAGACCACAGGGTTACGGCAAAAACATTCAGTACTTC. This codes for CASRPQGYGKNIQYF.

The chain links TRBV5-1 to TRBJ1-1; TRBD1 is a possible D gene (6 bases). The V end was cut by 4 bases, the J end by 5 bases, with 12 bases between. The germline gives CDR1 SGHRS, CDR2 YFSETQ. The CDR3 extends over 13 amino acids. As DNA, the CDR3 is TGCGCCAGCAGCAACGTAGGGGGTACTGAAGCTTTCTTT. Its protein is CASSNVGGTEAFF.

The chain links TRBV7-3 to TRBJ2-7; D might be TRBD2 (6 bases). V lost 3 bases to trimming and J lost 4 bases, with 16 bases between them. This CDR3 region has 15 residues. Germline values: CDR1 SGHTA, CDR2 FQGTGA. CDR3 bases: TGTGCCAGCAGCTTGCGGGCTGGGGGGAATTACGAGCAGTACTTC. This sequence encodes CASSLRAGGNYEQYF.

The V and J genes are TRBV4-3 and TRBJ1-2; no definite D call. Germline CDR1 reads LGHNA; CDR2 reads YSLEER. V was clipped by 5 bases and J by 7 bases, with 14 bases between them. The length of the CDR3 is 13 residues. Here the CDR3 reads CASSNDLNGGYTF. CDR3 bases: TGCGCCAGCAGCAACGACTTAAACGGTGGCTACACCTTC.

V gene TRBV6-2 or TRBV6-3 combines with J gene TRBJ2-3; unclear D gene. The CDR3 is 17 amino acids. Trimming left V 4 bases short and J 0 bases short, with 17 bases between. The germline gives CDR1 MNHEY, CDR2 SVGEGT. For the CDR3, the DNA is TGTGCCAGCAGTTCCCCAAACCACCCCGGGAGCACAGATACGCAGTATTTT. It codes for CASSSPNHPGSTDTQYF.

The chain carries TRBV5-1 and TRBJ2-6; D gene ambiguous. Trimming shortened V by 2 bases and J by 0 bases, and 12 bases separated the two germline ends. The V gene's germline CDR1 is SGHRS and CDR2 YFSETQ. The CDR3 is 17 residues long. This CDR3 reads CASSFNAEFSGANVLTF. The DNA for the CDR3 is TGCGCCAGCAGCTTCAATGCAGAGTTCTCTGGGGCCAACGTCCTGACTTTC.

This rearrangement joins TRBV20-1 to TRBJ1-6; D is undetermined. V was pared by 3 bases and J by 0 bases, with 6 bases between. The germline V gene has CDR1 DFQATT and CDR2 SNEGSKA (reference sequence). The CDR3 spans 14 residues. The CDR3 region has the DNA TGCAGTGCTAGTCAGAGCTCCTATAATTCACCCCTCCACTTT. Its protein is CSASQSSYNSPLHF.

The chain links TRBV3-1 (or the pseudogene TRBV3-2) to TRBJ1-1, with no clear D. Per germline, CDR1 LGHDT and CDR2 YNNKEL (reference sequence). The ends were cut back, 3 bases at V and 0 bases at J, with 5 bases in the middle. The CDR3 contains 13 residues. As DNA, the CDR3 is TGTGCCAGCAGCCAGACGGTGAACACTGAAGCTTTCTTT. Translated: CASSQTVNTEAFF.

This clone was picked up a small number of times. V and J are TRBV2 and TRBJ2-3, with D possibly being TRBD2 (6 bases). CDR1 is SNHLY and CDR2 is FYNNEI in the germline V gene. The V end lost 2 bases, the J end lost 4 bases, and 16 bases lay between the germline ends. The CDR3 loop spans 16 amino acids. CDR3 in amino acids: CASSENRQGGADTQYF. The CDR3, as DNA: TGTGCCAGCAGTGAAAATAGGCAGGGAGGAGCAGATACGCAGTATTTT.

The chain combines TRBV9 with TRBJ2-7, with 11 positions matching TRBD1. CDR3 size: 15 residues. V shed 4 bases, J shed 5 bases, and the junction held 8 bases outside the gene matches. Germline V CDR1 and CDR2: SGDLS, YYNGEE. This CDR3 is CASSPRGGQGDEQYF. For the CDR3, the DNA is TGTGCCAGCAGCCCTAGGGGGGGACAGGGGGACGAGCAGTACTTC.

The chain combines TRBV11-2 with TRBJ2-2; 11 nucleotides match TRBD1. The germline gives CDR1 SGHAT, CDR2 FQNNGV. CDR3 length equals 16 residues. Trimming cost V 5 bases and J 5 bases; bases outside gene matches: 7. The CDR3 region is CASSRTGGGWTGELFF. In DNA, the CDR3 is TGTGCCAGCAGCCGGACAGGGGGCGGTTGGACCGGGGAGCTGTTTTTT.

This rearrangement joins TRBV6-5 to TRBJ2-1; D is possibly TRBD1 (6 bases). The CDR3 is 15 amino acids. V lost 6 bases and J 7 bases, leaving 19 bases between the germline ends. Germline-derived CDR1 and CDR2 are MNHEY and SVGAGI. The CDR3 coding sequence is TGTGCCAGCAGCCCCAAGAGCACAGGGTTGAATGAGCAGTTCTTC. Amino acid sequence: CASSPKSTGLNEQFF.

The rearrangement uses TRBV7-8 and TRBJ1-2; no clear D. The V end lost 3 bases, the J end lost 5 bases, and 7 bases lay between the germline ends. CDR3 length: 12 residues. CDR1 SGHVS and CDR2 FQNEAQ come from the germline V gene. The CDR3, as DNA: TGTGCCAGCAGCTTCCGGAGGTATGGCTACACCTTC. This gives the protein CASSFRRYGYTF.